Shown below are 20 T cell receptor beta chains from a single sample sequenced in a study of cytomegalovirus exposure and HLA in healthy donors. With 60 Vbeta and 13 Jbeta primers, the PCR was carried out. Some clones are missing from TCRdb's copy, which holds only in-frame ones; the method was immunoSEQ multiplex PCR. This repertoire shows some 93,000 clones, 82% found once; its top ten account for roughly 3.8%. Source material: PBMCs. Receptors were obtained from a middle-aged man in good health and CMV-seronegative.

The rearrangement links TRBV2 to TRBJ2-3; tentative D call: TRBD2 (5 bases). CDR3 size: 15 residues. V gave up 6 bases and J gave up 0 bases, with 13 bases separating them. Germline V lookup: CDR1 SNHLY, CDR2 FYNNEI. Here the CDR3 DNA reads TGTGCCAGCAGCGGCGGGTCCCCTAGCACAGATACGCAGTATTTT. Protein sequence: CASSGGSPSTDTQYF.

The V gene is TRBV6-5, the J gene TRBJ2-7, with 7 nucleotides matching TRBD1. Unmatched junction bases numbered 13, after V lost 4 bases and J lost 4 bases. The CDR3 is made up of 16 amino acids. Germline V CDR1 and CDR2: MNHEY, SVGAGI. CDR3 nucleotides: TGTGCCAGCAGTTGGGGGCAGGGGGAGCCAAGGTACGAGCAGTACTTC. As protein: CASSWGQGEPRYEQYF.

The V and J genes are TRBV4-2 and TRBJ2-7, with TRBD2 matching 13 bases. Germline CDR1 reads LGHNA; CDR2 reads YNFKEQ. CDR3 size: 16 residues. J gave up 3 bases and V 4 bases, and 6 bases lay outside the gene matches. The CDR3 spells CASSPPGTSGDYEQYF. CDR3 DNA: TGTGCCAGCAGCCCCCCCGGGACTAGCGGGGACTACGAGCAGTACTTC.

DNA for the CDR3: TGTGCCAGCAGTGAAACTATCTCCTACGAGCAGTACTTC. Translated, it gives CASSETISYEQYF. The chain links TRBV6-1 to TRBJ2-7; D call uncertain. Germline V gene sequence: CDR1 MNHNS, CDR2 SASEGT. V was pared by 2 bases and J by 0 bases, with 5 bases between. CDR3 length: 13 amino acids.

Here the CDR3 DNA reads TGCGCCAGCAGCTTGGTAGCTAGCGGGAGTTCCTTTTATAGCACAGATACGCAGTATTTT. Protein product: CASSLVASGSSFYSTDTQYF. The chain links TRBV5-1 to TRBJ2-3, with 10 nucleotides matching TRBD2. CDR3 length: 20 amino acids. J was trimmed by 0 bases and V by 0 bases; bases with no gene match: 13. The V gene's germline CDR1 is SGHRS and CDR2 YFSETQ.

The J gene is TRBJ2-1, the V gene TRBV4-1, with D possibly being TRBD2 (6 bases). CDR1 and CDR2 (germline): MGHRA, YSYEKL. The CDR3 extends over 17 amino acids. Trimming removed 4 bases at V and 12 bases at J, with 28 bases between. The DNA for the CDR3 is TGCGCCAGCAGCCGCTTTTTAACGGGACTCCCAGACCCTCCGCAGTTCTTC. Translated: CASSRFLTGLPDPPQFF.

The chain has TRBV6-6 and TRBJ2-7, with 8 nucleotides matching TRBD2. V lost 6 bases, J lost 5 bases, and 9 bases stayed unmatched. CDR1 and CDR2 (germline): MNHNY, SVGAGI (reference sequence). The CDR3 is made up of 14 amino acids. CDR3 in amino acids: CASSLSGSSNEQYF. CDR3 nucleotides: TGTGCCAGCAGCCTCAGCGGGAGTAGCAACGAGCAGTACTTC.

The chain joins TRBV29-1 to TRBJ2-7; 11 bases fit TRBD1. Unmatched junction bases numbered 5, after V lost 6 bases and J lost 7 bases. CDR3 size: 12 residues. CDR1 is SQVTM, CDR2 ANQGSEA, per germline. This chain's CDR3 is CSVGTGGKEQYF. The CDR3 DNA sequence: TGCAGCGTCGGGACAGGGGGTAAAGAGCAGTACTTC.

The chain combines TRBV19 with TRBJ2-7; 7 nucleotides match TRBD1. The ends lost 9 bases at V and 3 bases at J; junction bases unmatched: 14. CDR1 is LNHDA and CDR2 is SQIVND in the germline V gene (reference sequence). This CDR3 is built from 15 residues. The CDR3: CASRDRDIPDYEQYF. The CDR3 DNA is TGTGCCAGCCGGGACAGAGATATTCCCGACTACGAGCAGTACTTC.

This chain connects TRBV5-1 to TRBJ2-2, with D tentatively TRBD1 (5 bases). CDR3 length equals 15 residues. CDR1 and CDR2 (germline): SGHRS, YFSETQ. Trimming took 4 bases from V and 4 from J, leaving 14 bases between them. CDR3 DNA sequence: TGCGCCAGCAGCCCTGGGGCGCTAACCACCGGGGAGCTGTTTTTT. As protein: CASSPGALTTGELFF.

This rearrangement joins TRBV7-2 to TRBJ2-7, with no clear D. The CDR3 covers 14 residues. The germline V and J ends were trimmed by 5 bases and 2 bases, with 13 bases remaining between them. Germline CDR1 SGHTA, CDR2 FQGNSA. The CDR3 reads CASSLSAAPYEQYF. CDR3 DNA sequence: TGTGCCAGCAGCCTAAGCGCGGCCCCCTACGAGCAGTACTTC.

V gene TRBV5-3 combines with J gene TRBJ1-3; 8 bases agree with TRBD1. TRBV5-3 is placed among ORFs of uncertain function. This CDR3 is 15 amino acids long. V gave up 9 bases and J gave up 1 base; unmatched junction bases: 9. The CDR3 DNA follows: TGTGCCACGCGATTCAGGGGGCGATCTGGAAACACCATATATTTT. Its protein is CATRFRGRSGNTIYF.

In its sample, this clone was seen a few times. The genes are TRBV4-3 and TRBJ1-4; D is uncertain. V dropped 1 base and J dropped 5 bases, with 11 bases sitting between them. CDR1 is LGHNA and CDR2 is YSLEER in the germline V gene. The CDR3 length is 15 residues. CDR3: CASSQGAGGNEKLFF. DNA for the CDR3: TGCGCCAGCAGCCAAGGGGCAGGAGGAAATGAAAAACTGTTTTTT.

J is TRBJ1-2 and V is TRBV27; D is uncertain. This CDR3 is built from 13 residues. CDR1 MNHEY and CDR2 SMNVEV come from the germline V gene (reference sequence). Trimming pared 3 bases from V and 13 bases from J, leaving 18 bases between. CDR3: CASSFKTRTVLTF. The CDR3 bases are TGTGCCAGCAGTTTCAAGACACGGACTGTTCTCACCTTC.

This clone was counted only a few times. V is TRBV5-1 and J is TRBJ2-6; tentative D call: TRBD1 (5 bases). Per the germline V gene, CDR1 is SGHRS and CDR2 is YFSETQ. CDR3 length: 12 residues. V lost 4 bases and J 11 bases, leaving 10 bases between the germline ends. The CDR3: CASSLSQDVLTF. In DNA, the CDR3 is TGCGCCAGCAGCCTCTCACAGGACGTCCTGACTTTC.

V usage is TRBV7-2 and J usage is TRBJ2-1; 12 bases agree with TRBD2. CDR1 is SGHTA, CDR2 FQGNSA, per germline. The ends lost 4 bases at V and 4 bases at J; junction bases unmatched: 5. The CDR3 consists of 16 residues. CDR3 region: CASSYMGLAGYNEQFF. DNA for the CDR3: TGTGCCAGCAGCTACATGGGACTAGCGGGTTACAATGAGCAGTTCTTC. The full variable domain, in which reference TRBV7-2 and TRBJ2-1 provide the parts outside the CDR3, is GAGVSQSPSNKVTEKGKDVELRCDPISGHTALYWYRQSLGQGLEFLIYFQGNSAPDKSGLPSDRFSAERTGGSVSTLTIQRTQQEDSAVYLCASSYMGLAGYNEQFFGPGTRLTVL.

This clone was counted a single time. The chain employs TRBV19 and TRBJ2-2, with D unclear. The V gene's germline CDR1 is LNHDA and CDR2 SQIVND (reference sequence). The V end was cut by 5 bases, the J end by 1 base, with 5 bases between. CDR3 length: 13 residues. CDR3: CASSHGNTGELFF. The CDR3 DNA reads TGTGCCAGTAGTCACGGGAACACCGGGGAGCTGTTTTTT.

The genes are TRBV7-9 and TRBJ1-1, with D possibly TRBD1 on 5 matching bases. The CDR3 totals 13 residues. V was pared by 1 base and J by 5 bases, with 8 bases between. The V gene's germline CDR1 is SEHNR and CDR2 FQNEAQ (reference sequence). DNA of the CDR3: TGTGCCAGCAGCTTAGAGGGGAGGACTGAAGCTTTCTTT. Translating gives CASSLEGRTEAFF.

This rearrangement joins TRBV5-1 to TRBJ2-3; 10 nucleotides agree with TRBD2. CDR3 size: 16 residues. V was pared by 4 bases and J by 4 bases, with 9 bases of the junction left unmatched. Germline values: CDR1 SGHRS, CDR2 YFSETQ. CDR3 bases: TGCGCCAGCAGCCTACCTAGCGGGAGCGGGGCAGATACGCAGTATTTT. Translating it yields CASSLPSGSGADTQYF.

The chain couples TRBV30 to TRBJ2-7; 7 bases are shared with TRBD2. CDR1 and CDR2 (germline): GTSNPN, SVGIG (reference sequence). CDR3 length: 12 amino acids. V dropped 7 bases and J dropped 0; count of bases not matched to a gene: 3. DNA for the CDR3: TGTGCCTCCCGGGACTACTCCTACGAGCAGTACTTC. Its translation: CASRDYSYEQYF.